A selection of T cell receptor beta chains follows, all from one sample in a study of T-cell memory formation after mild COVID-19. TCRdb redid the calling of the 5' RACE reads with MiXCR, one entry per CDR3 protein. In the table there are a few hundred thousand distinct CDR3 sequences, about 21% of which are singletons. Material for sequencing was PBMCs or a T cell subset sorted from them (not recorded which). The receptor set was obtained from an adult woman who had mild COVID-19 (a few samples of this study predate the infection). Cell type and time point are not known. Each CDR3 is given with its conserved first and last residue. D genes are given only for firm matches.

TRBV30	TRBJ1-2	TRBD1	CAWSVGDRGNYGYTF
TRBV14	TRBJ2-7	NA	CASAGARFAYEQYF
TRBV5-5	TRBJ1-2	TRBD1	CASSADPTGPLYGYTF
TRBV7-2	TRBJ2-5	TRBD2	CASSGSGLAGGGETQYF
TRBV5-1	TRBJ2-1	NA	CASSSESGVWNEQFF
TRBV9	TRBJ2-1	TRBD2	CASSVEVGLVNNEQFF
TRBV6-5	TRBJ1-1	NA	CASEGTLNTEAFF
TRBV5-5	TRBJ2-7	NA	CASSLGRDRGYEQYF
TRBV3-1	TRBJ2-1	NA	CASSQGQPGVNEQFF
TRBV6-2/TRBV6-3	TRBJ2-1	NA	CASGIRDSHNEQFF
TRBV5-6	TRBJ1-1	NA	CASSLVSGGGLFDTEAFF
TRBV29-1	TRBJ1-1	TRBD1	CSVEFGTGGLDAFF
TRBV5-4	TRBJ2-5	TRBD1	CASNQGGRYQETQYF
TRBV7-2	TRBJ1-2	TRBD1	CASSRDRDSGYTF
TRBV6-5	TRBJ2-7	TRBD2	CASSYSRTGGSYEQYF
TRBV2	TRBJ1-5	TRBD1	CASSRDRVNQPQHF
TRBV12-3/TRBV12-4	TRBJ1-1	TRBD1	CASSSRGRGRAWEAFF
TRBV7-8	TRBJ1-5	NA	CASSFAVVSNQPQHF
TRBV20-1	TRBJ2-7	TRBD2	CSALGREPRALYEQYF
TRBV6-5	TRBJ2-1	TRBD1	CASSSGTGYYNEQFF
TRBV9	TRBJ2-2	TRBD1	CASSVDKEGQGPNTGELFF
TRBV29-1	TRBJ1-6	NA	CSLPGSRSSYNSPLHF
TRBV12-3/TRBV12-4	TRBJ1-3	TRBD1	CASSNRGSGNTIYF
TRBV5-1	TRBJ1-1	NA	CASSLGIGLDTEAFF
TRBV4-1	TRBJ1-1	TRBD1	CASSQLVTGNLEAFF
TRBV27	TRBJ1-6	NA	CASSPGTGPYSPLHF
TRBV5-4	TRBJ2-1	NA	CASSSQYNEQFF
TRBV20-1	TRBJ2-7	TRBD2	CSAKGTSAYEQYF
TRBV20-1	TRBJ2-7	NA	CSARDPTEVVEQYF
TRBV4-1	TRBJ1-4	TRBD1	CASSQAREGAGEKLFF
TRBV3-1	TRBJ2-3	NA	CASSQSGHTDTQYF
TRBV20-1	TRBJ2-3	TRBD1	CSARDPGQRSTDTQYF
TRBV7-9	TRBJ1-2	NA	CASSLDYYGYTF
TRBV5-1	TRBJ2-5	TRBD1	CASSLGEGAGETQYF
TRBV5-1	TRBJ1-2	NA	CASSSGQPGSYTF
TRBV20-1	TRBJ2-7	NA	CSASPRGFSYEQYF
TRBV5-1	TRBJ2-2	TRBD2	CASSPATSGRINTGELFF
TRBV11-2	TRBJ2-2	NA	CASSQGVRSTGELFF
TRBV29-1	TRBJ2-1	TRBD2	CSHVKASGIYNEQFF
TRBV20-1	TRBJ1-4	TRBD1	CSAPGQGREKLFF
TRBV9	TRBJ2-5	TRBD2	CASSVGTSGIQETQYF
TRBV15	TRBJ2-7	NA	CATSKRVKTGAYEQYF
TRBV19	TRBJ2-1	TRBD2	CASRYRTSGVNEQFF
TRBV25-1	TRBJ2-7	NA	CASSAPALPYEQYF
TRBV7-9	TRBJ2-1	TRBD2	CISGFSYNEQFF
TRBV24-1	TRBJ2-5	NA	CATSDQGRGSRETQYF
TRBV18	TRBJ1-1	NA	CASSPGTSSEAFF
TRBV9	TRBJ2-3	TRBD2	CASSVVGIAGGTDTQYF
TRBV5-4	TRBJ2-3	TRBD2	CASSSTSGVTDTQYF
TRBV6-5	TRBJ1-1	TRBD1	CASSGPGQGYTEAFF
TRBV20-1	TRBJ2-1	NA	CSAQLAAPNEQFF
TRBV19	TRBJ2-7	NA	CASSTPGGGTYEQYF
TRBV5-1	TRBJ2-7	TRBD1	CASSLGGQMSYEQYF
TRBV7-2	TRBJ2-1	TRBD2	CASGNAGVYNEQFF
TRBV20-1	TRBJ2-1	NA	CSARDDLEVSSYNEQFF